Listed below are T cell receptor beta chains from one sample, sequenced in a study of CD8+ T cells in alopecia areata. The protocol was immunoSEQ multiplex PCR, while the TCRdb copy is restricted to in-frame clones and leaves out a portion. The sample lists around 200,000 clones; around half were seen once. This specimen was CD8+ T cells sorted from blood, taken at week 24, from a patient treated with tofacitinib. Receptors originate from a human donor with alopecia areata. The CDR3 runs from the conserved cysteine through the conserved F or W. The D gene is left open where the match is weak. Clone size, where shown, is once, few, many, or a class for clones that have expanded.

j_call clone_size d_call v_call cdr3_nt cdr3_aa
TRBJ2-7 - - TRBV7-6 TGTGCCAGCAGCTTAGGGGGGGCCAACGAGCAGTACTTC CASSLGGANEQYF
TRBJ1-1 - - TRBV6-6 TGTGCCAGCACCCCGGGCAGTGAAGCTTTCTTT CASTPGSEAFF
TRBJ2-7 - - TRBV19 TGTGCCAGTAGTGCAAATTTCTACGAGCAGTACTTC CASSANFYEQYF
TRBJ2-1 - TRBD2 TRBV11-2 TGTGCCAGCAGCTTAGGCCAGCGGGGGAGCGGGAATGAGCAGTTCTTC CASSLGQRGSGNEQFF
TRBJ1-1 - - TRBV27 TGTGCCAGCAGTTTATCCTCGACAACTGAAGCTTTCTTT CASSLSSTTEAFF
TRBJ2-1 - - TRBV15 TGTGCCACCAGCATAGACGGCAATGAGCAGTTCTTC CATSIDGNEQFF
TRBJ1-1 few TRBD1 TRBV6-6 TGTGCCAGCAGTTACCCAAGACAGGGGGCGCCCACTGAAGCTTTCTTT CASSYPRQGAPTEAFF
TRBJ1-1 - TRBD1 TRBV30 TGTGCCTGGAAAGGGACAGAGAACGAAGCTTTCTTT CAWKGTENEAFF
TRBJ2-2 few - TRBV30 TGTGCCTGGAGTGTACCCACCGGGGAGCTGTTTTTT CAWSVPTGELFF
TRBJ2-7 - TRBD2 TRBV6-5 TGTGCCAGCAGTACAGCGGGGGGGCCGGGGGAGCAGTACTTC CASSTAGGPGEQYF
TRBJ2-6 few - TRBV5-6 TGTGCCAGCAGCGATCTGGACAGTCCGACTGGGGCCAACGTCCTGACTTTC CASSDLDSPTGANVLTF
TRBJ1-1 - - TRBV7-6 TGTGCCAGCAGCTTACGTACTACGGTGAACACTGAAGCTTTCTTT CASSLRTTVNTEAFF
TRBJ1-1 - - TRBV30 TGTGCCTGGGCAGTTGCGGGACGGATGAACACTGAAGCTTTCTTT CAWAVAGRMNTEAFF
TRBJ2-1 - TRBD2 TRBV6-4 TGTGCCAGCAGTTACGGGACTAGCGGGGGCAATGAGCAGTTCTTC CASSYGTSGGNEQFF
TRBJ2-2 - - TRBV29-1 TGCAGCGTGAGCGGCGGAGGCTCTGGGGAGCTGTTTTTT CSVSGGGSGELFF
TRBJ1-2 - - TRBV28 TGTGCCAGCAGTTCGTACAGGCAGACTAACTATGGCTACACCTTC CASSSYRQTNYGYTF
TRBJ2-1 - TRBD2 TRBV11-2 TGTGCCAGCAGCTCTAGCGGGGCATACAATGAGCAGTTCTTC CASSSSGAYNEQFF
TRBJ1-1 once - TRBV11-2 TGTGCCAGCAGCTTAGGACGGTATGACACTGAAGCTTTCTTT CASSLGRYDTEAFF
TRBJ2-7 - TRBD2 TRBV7-3 TGTGCCAGCAGCTTACAAGCGGGGGGCTCCTACGAGCAGTACTTC CASSLQAGGSYEQYF
TRBJ1-2 many - TRBV6-6 TGTGCCAGCAGTGATCCTAACTATGGCTACACCTTC CASSDPNYGYTF
TRBJ1-1 - - TRBV20-1 TGCAGTCCTGACGTGTCCACTGAAGCTTTCTTT CSPDVSTEAFF
TRBJ2-7 - - TRBV15 TGTGCCACCTCACTACAGGGCTGGGACGACGAGCAGTACTTC CATSLQGWDDEQYF
TRBJ1-2 - - TRBV10-2 TGCGCCAGCAGTGAACCCGGGAACTATGGCTACACCTTC CASSEPGNYGYTF
TRBJ1-5 - TRBD1 TRBV9 TGTGCCAGCAGCGTAACCGGGACAGGGGGTGTCGTTGGCAATCAGCCCCAGCATTTT CASSVTGTGGVVGNQPQHF
TRBJ2-5 - - TRBV7-7 TGTGCCAGCAGCTTAAATTCGTGGGAAGGGAATCCGGGAAAAGAGACCCAGTACTTC CASSLNSWEGNPGKETQYF
TRBJ2-5 - - TRBV4-3 TGCGCCAGCAGCCAAGACCGGGGTGGAGGGGCCCAGTACTTC CASSQDRGGGAQYF
TRBJ2-3 - - TRBV9 TGTGCCAGCCGAAGAGGGGATTCTAGCACAGATACGCAGTATTTT CASRRGDSSTDTQYF
TRBJ2-3 - - TRBV6-1 TGTGCCAGTGGGACCACCCGCACAGATACGCAGTATTTT CASGTTRTDTQYF
TRBJ1-2 - TRBD1 TRBV6-5 TGTGCCAGCAGTTCCCGGGACAGGGATGGCTACACCTTC CASSSRDRDGYTF